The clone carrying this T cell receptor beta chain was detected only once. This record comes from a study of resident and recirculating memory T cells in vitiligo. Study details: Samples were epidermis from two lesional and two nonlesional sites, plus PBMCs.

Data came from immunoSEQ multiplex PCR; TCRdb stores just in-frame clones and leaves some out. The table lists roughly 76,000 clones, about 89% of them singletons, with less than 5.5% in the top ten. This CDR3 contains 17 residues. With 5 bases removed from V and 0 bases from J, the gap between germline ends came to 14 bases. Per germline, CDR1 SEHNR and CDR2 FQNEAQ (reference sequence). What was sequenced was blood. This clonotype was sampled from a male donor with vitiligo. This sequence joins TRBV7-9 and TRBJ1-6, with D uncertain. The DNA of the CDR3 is TGTGCCAGCAGCGCCGAGGGTTCAAGCTCCTATAATTCACCCCTCCACTTT. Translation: CASSAEGSSSYNSPLHF.